A single sample is the source of the 16 T cell receptor beta chains below, sequenced in a study of T cells after yellow fever vaccination. TCRdb passed the 5' RACE reads through MiXCR, listing each CDR3 protein once. The sample carries 300,000 to 450,000 distinct CDR3 sequences, 7% to 9% recorded once. Sequencing was performed on PBMCs, taken roughly seven weeks after the first yellow fever vaccination. These receptor sequences come from a man younger than 30 who received the YFV17D yellow fever vaccine.

This clonotype was counted a few times. The V and J genes are TRBV7-6 and TRBJ2-5; no firm D call. Trimming removed 0 bases at V and 5 bases at J, with 13 bases between. CDR1 SGHVS and CDR2 FNYEAQ come from the germline V gene. This CDR3 has 15 amino acids. The CDR3 spells CASSLASRLGETQYF. As DNA, the CDR3 is TGTGCCAGCAGCTTAGCGTCCAGGCTGGGGGAGACCCAGTACTTC.

The chain carries TRBV5-1 and TRBJ2-7; the D is unclear. Trimming removed 3 bases at V and 5 bases at J, with 12 bases between. CDR1 is SGHRS and CDR2 is YFSETQ in the germline V gene. CDR3 length: 13 amino acids. The CDR3 region is CASSSPGGDEQYF. The CDR3 DNA follows: TGCGCCAGCAGCTCGCCGGGCGGAGACGAGCAGTACTTC.

This clonotype was seen a few times. V and J are TRBV18 and TRBJ2-2; D is uncertain. CDR3 size: 14 residues. V was shortened by 0 bases and J by 3 bases, with 5 bases between the two germline ends. The V gene's germline CDR1 is KGHSH and CDR2 LQKENI. This CDR3 is CASSPPGYTGELFF. In nucleotides, the CDR3 is TGTGCCAGCTCACCACCAGGGTACACCGGGGAGCTGTTTTTT.

The genes are TRBV7-2 and TRBJ2-7, with 9 positions matching TRBD2. Germline V gene data show CDR1 as SGHTA and CDR2 as FQGNSA. CDR3 length: 15 amino acids. Trimming removed 5 bases from V and 0 bases from J; junction bases left unmatched: 5. CDR3 amino acids: CASSPTSGPSYEQYF. The DNA for the CDR3 is TGTGCCAGCAGCCCGACTAGCGGCCCCTCCTACGAGCAGTACTTC.

This clonotype was recorded a few times. V gene TRBV7-9 combines with J gene TRBJ2-6; 10 bases fit TRBD2. The CDR3 length is 17 residues. The junction had 7 bases not matched to a gene; V was cut back by 5 bases and J by 3 bases. Per the germline V gene, CDR1 is SEHNR and CDR2 is FQNEAQ (reference sequence). CDR3 protein: CASSLYSGGYGANVLTF. DNA of the CDR3: TGTGCCAGCAGCCTATATAGCGGGGGGTATGGGGCCAACGTCCTGACTTTC.

The chain couples TRBV5-1 to TRBJ2-1; the D gene is possibly TRBD2 (7 bases). The CDR3 runs to 15 residues. Germline assignment: CDR1 SGHRS and CDR2 YFSETQ. Trimming removed 0 bases at V and 4 bases at J, with 11 bases between. CDR3 in DNA: TGCGCCAGCAGCTTGGAAGGGGGGGATTACAATGAGCAGTTCTTC. This gives the protein CASSLEGGDYNEQFF.

The chain recombines TRBV4-3 with TRBJ2-3, with D possibly being TRBD1 (5 bases). There are 13 residues in the CDR3. Trimming removed 0 bases from V and 5 bases from J, with 6 bases in between. Germline-derived CDR1 and CDR2 are LGHNA and YSLEER. The CDR3 bases are TGCGCCAGCAGCCAAGAAGGGGTAGATACGCAGTATTTT. Protein: CASSQEGVDTQYF.

The genes are TRBV27 and TRBJ2-5, with D perhaps TRBD1 or TRBD2 (5 bases each). The CDR3 loop spans 13 amino acids. The V gene's germline CDR1 is MNHEY and CDR2 SMNVEV (reference sequence). Deletions cut 1 base from V and 5 bases from J, with 8 bases between. CDR3 DNA sequence: TGTGCCAGCAGTTTATTGTGGGGGGAGACCCAGTACTTC. This gives the protein CASSLLWGETQYF.

This clonotype was recorded a few times. The rearrangement joins TRBV29-1 to TRBJ2-3, with 7 bases lining up with TRBD1. The CDR3 covers 17 residues. In germline, CDR1 is SQVTM, CDR2 ANQGSEA. The V segment lost 8 bases and the J segment 2 bases; nucleotides outside the gene matches: 19. CDR3 nucleotide sequence: TGCAGCACGGACCGGGACAGCGTGTACTCATTCACAGATACGCAGTATTTT. It codes for CSTDRDSVYSFTDTQYF.

V and J are TRBV11-2 and TRBJ2-7, with D perhaps matching TRBD1 (6 bases). The CDR3 covers 14 residues. Germline V gene sequence: CDR1 SGHAT, CDR2 FQNNGV. The V end lost 1 base, the J end lost 0 bases, and 7 bases lay between the germline ends. The CDR3 region is CASSLGDTSYEQYF. The CDR3 DNA is TGTGCCAGCAGCTTAGGGGACACCTCCTACGAGCAGTACTTC.

This clonotype was found once. The genes are TRBV6-2 or TRBV6-3 and TRBJ2-7; D not certain. The CDR3 runs 14 residues. The germline V gene has CDR1 MNHEY and CDR2 SVGEGT. V shed 1 base and J shed 3 bases, with 10 bases lying between them. CDR3 sequence (DNA): TGTGCCAGCAGTTACTTGACGGGTTACTACGAGCAGTACTTC. Protein product: CASSYLTGYYEQYF.

This chain links TRBV12-3 or TRBV12-4 with TRBJ1-5; D not certain. CDR3 length: 12 amino acids. V was trimmed by 6 bases and J by 6 bases, leaving 9 bases between them. The CDR3 DNA reads TGTGCCAGCAGCCGCGGCGGTCAGCCCCAGCATTTT. Its translation: CASSRGGQPQHF.

This clonotype was counted between two and nine times. The chain combines TRBV7-9 with TRBJ1-1; D gene unclear. The germline V and J ends were trimmed by 2 bases and 1 base, with 8 bases remaining between them. CDR1 is SEHNR and CDR2 is FQNEAQ in the germline V gene (reference sequence). The CDR3 totals 14 residues. In nucleotides, the CDR3 is TGTGCCAGCAGCTTACTGCAGGAGAACACTGAAGCTTTCTTT. Its protein is CASSLLQENTEAFF.

This clonotype was seen a handful of times. This sequence joins TRBV6-6 and TRBJ2-3; no firm D call. The germline CDR1 and CDR2 sequences are MNHNY and SVGAGI (reference sequence). V was clipped by 4 bases and J by 2 bases, with 7 bases between them. The CDR3 sequence is 13 residues long. The CDR3 DNA reads TGTGCCAGCAGTTCCCTACACACAGATACGCAGTATTTT. The encoded protein is CASSSLHTDTQYF.

This clonotype was picked up a small number of times. The chain recombines TRBV5-1 with TRBJ2-2; 7 positions agree with TRBD1. J was trimmed by 4 bases and V by 2 bases; bases with no gene match: 5. This CDR3 is built from 15 residues. CDR1 is SGHRS and CDR2 is YFSETQ in the germline V gene. CDR3 amino acids: CASSFQGDPTGELFF. The CDR3 DNA reads TGCGCCAGCAGCTTCCAGGGGGATCCCACCGGGGAGCTGTTTTTT.

The rearrangement links TRBV20-1 to TRBJ2-2; D is uncertain. The CDR3 is 13 amino acids. Trimming removed 6 bases from V and 5 bases from J, with 13 bases in between. Germline CDR1 and CDR2: DFQATT and SNEGSKA (reference sequence). CDR3 sequence: CSAITRVTGELFF. The CDR3, as DNA: TGCAGTGCCATAACACGGGTGACCGGGGAGCTGTTTTTT.